This T cell receptor beta chain stems from a study of response to subunit inactivated influenza vaccine. Study observations and caveats: Each seasonal influenza vaccination recruits few new T cells, the authors suggested.

Note on this clonotype: Its antigen is unidentified.

TCRdb used MiXCR to reprocess the RT-PCR reads, holding one entry per CDR3 protein. Among hundreds of thousands of distinct CDR3 sequences, 15% to 18% were seen once, and the ten largest hold more than 9%. V shed 1 base and J shed 7 bases, with 22 bases lying between them. The CDR3 has 18 amino acids. CDR1 and CDR2 (germline): MNHEY, SVGAGI. The clonotype originates from a man aged 50-60 years who received an inactivated influenza vaccine. The material was PBMCs from blood, obtained 11 to 12 days after vaccination. J is TRBJ2-2 and V is TRBV6-5; possible D gene TRBD1, 6 bases. The CDR3: CASSYLNRYREGGGELFF. CDR3 in DNA: TGTGCCAGCAGTTACTTAAACCGTTACAGGGAAGGAGGCGGGGAGCTGTTTTTT.